This T cell receptor (beta chain) originates from a study of blood T cell repertoires in COVID-19. Measured with immunoSEQ multiplex PCR; TCRdb has only the in-frame clones, and not every one. The profile shows about 27,000 clones, approximately 80% of them singletons. CDR1 and CDR2 (germline): LGHDT, YNNKEL (reference sequence). Trimming shortened V by 2 bases and J by 5 bases, and 13 bases separated the two germline ends. The CDR3 is made up of 14 amino acids. V and J are TRBV3-1 (or the pseudogene TRBV3-2) and TRBJ2-7; D is unclear. The sequencing sample was made of peripheral blood. This TCR was recovered from a man aged 65 to 85 with acute or convalescent COVID-19. CDR3 sequence reads: CASSQSPLRDEQYF. The CDR3 DNA follows: TGTGCCAGCAGCCAATCCCCCTTACGGGACGAGCAGTACTTC.